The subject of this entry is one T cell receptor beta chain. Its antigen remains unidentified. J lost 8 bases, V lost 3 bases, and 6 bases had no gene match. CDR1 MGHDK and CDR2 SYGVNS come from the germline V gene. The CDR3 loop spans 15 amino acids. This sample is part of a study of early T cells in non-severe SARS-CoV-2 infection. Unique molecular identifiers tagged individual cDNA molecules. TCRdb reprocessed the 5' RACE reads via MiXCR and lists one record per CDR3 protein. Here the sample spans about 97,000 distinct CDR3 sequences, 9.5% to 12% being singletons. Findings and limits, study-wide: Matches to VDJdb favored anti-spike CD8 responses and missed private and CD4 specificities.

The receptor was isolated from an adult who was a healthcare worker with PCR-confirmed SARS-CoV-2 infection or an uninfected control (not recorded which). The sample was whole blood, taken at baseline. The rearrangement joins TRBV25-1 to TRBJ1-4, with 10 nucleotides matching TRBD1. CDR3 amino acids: CASSDPGQGKEKLFF. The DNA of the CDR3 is TGTGCCAGCAGTGATCCGGGACAGGGGAAAGAAAAACTGTTTTTT.